One and the same sample provided the 18 T cell receptor beta chains below, sequenced in a study of breast tumors, draining lymph nodes, adjacent tissues. The lymph nodes were axillary draining lymph nodes from breast cancer patients. TCRdb recomputed calls from the multiplex PCR reads with MiXCR, one row per CDR3 protein. The sample lists 160,000 or so distinct CDR3 sequences, around a third occurring once. The specimen was axillary lymph node tissue. These receptors originate from a female donor with breast cancer. Some clones in this sample may be carry-over from other donors' samples.

V usage is TRBV6-5 and J usage is TRBJ2-1; D is uncertain. Trimming took 10 bases from V and 2 from J, leaving 15 bases between them. The CDR3 contains 14 residues. The germline gives CDR1 MNHEY, CDR2 SVGAGI. CDR3 nucleotides: TGTGCCACCTCTCAACCTCGTCCCTACAATGAGCAGTTCTTC. It yields the protein CATSQPRPYNEQFF.

This clonotype was counted a few times. The chain uses TRBV10-3 and TRBJ1-1; D gene ambiguous. This CDR3 comprises 11 residues. The germline V and J ends were trimmed by 6 bases and 1 base, with 3 bases remaining between them. The germline V gene has CDR1 ENHRY and CDR2 SYGVKD. CDR3 DNA: TGTGCCATCAGACAGAACACTGAAGCTTTCTTT. Encoded protein: CAIRQNTEAFF.

This clonotype was seen only once. The junction and the germline gene differ at one end; a read error may be behind it. V gene TRBV7-2 combines with J gene TRBJ2-2; 8 bases align to TRBD1. The CDR3 totals 15 residues. Germline CDR1 SGHTA, CDR2 FQGNSA. The CDR3 nucleotides are TGTGCCAGCAGCATACAACAGGGGGTCGACGGGGAGCTGCTCTTT. Its translation: CASSIQQGVDGELLF. Looking up the rest from reference TRBV7-2 and TRBJ2-2 gives the full variable domain: GAGVSQSPSNKVTEKGKDVELRCDPISGHTALYWYRQSLGQGLEFLIYFQGNSAPDKSGLPSDRFSAERTGGSVSTLTIQRTQQEDSAVYLCASSIQQGVDGELLFGEGSRLTVL.

This clonotype was counted many times. This chain uses TRBV19 with TRBJ2-2; D is perhaps TRBD1 (6 bases). Germline assignment: CDR1 LNHDA and CDR2 SQIVND (reference sequence). CDR3 length equals 12 residues. V dropped 5 bases and J dropped 7 bases, with 8 bases sitting between them. The CDR3 spells CASSPRGGELFF. Here the CDR3 DNA reads TGTGCCAGTAGTCCCAGGGGCGGGGAGCTGTTTTTT. Full variable domain (missing parts from reference TRBV19 and TRBJ2-2): DGGITQSPKYLFRKEGQNVTLSCEQNLNHDAMYWYRQDPGQGLRLIYYSQIVNDFQKGDIAEGYSVSREKKESFPLTVTSAQKNPTAFYLCASSPRGGELFFGEGSRLTVL.

At least ten counts were recorded for this clonotype. V usage is TRBV28 and J usage is TRBJ1-6, with D unresolved. Per the germline V gene, CDR1 is MDHEN and CDR2 is SYDVKM. The CDR3 extends over 12 amino acids. V lost 6 bases and J 7 bases, leaving 7 bases between the germline ends. The CDR3 spells CASSLLNSPLHF. DNA of the CDR3: TGTGCCAGCAGCCTTTTGAATTCACCCCTCCACTTT. The full variable domain, completed using reference TRBV28 and TRBJ1-6, is DVKVTQSSRYLVKRTGEKVFLECVQDMDHENMFWYRQDPGLGLRLIYFSYDVKMKEKGDIPEGYSVSREKKERFSLILESASTNQTSMYLCASSLLNSPLHFGNGTRLTVT.

This clonotype came up many times. The CDR3 reads CASSLSMGNYGYTF. The CDR3 nucleotides read TGTGCCAGCAGTTTATCGATGGGAAACTATGGCTACACCTTC. The rearrangement links TRBV27 to TRBJ1-2; D is ambiguous. V was trimmed by 0 bases and J by 2 bases, leaving 7 bases between them. The CDR3 is 14 amino acids. The germline V gene encodes CDR1 MNHEY and CDR2 SMNVEV (reference sequence).

This clonotype has ten or more counts. The chain links TRBV9 to TRBJ2-1, with 8 positions matching TRBD1. V was pared by 3 bases and J by 7 bases, with 6 bases of the junction left unmatched. Germline loops: CDR1 SGDLS, CDR2 YYNGEE. The CDR3 sequence is 14 residues long. CDR3 bases: TGTGCCAGCAGCGCAGGGGGCGGATCTAATGAGCAGTTCTTC. Protein sequence: CASSAGGGSNEQFF.

The table lists this clonotype with many counts. V and J are TRBV12-5 and TRBJ2-3, with D tentatively TRBD1 (5 bases). V dropped 6 bases and J dropped 1 base, with 8 bases sitting between them. There are 13 residues in the CDR3. Germline V gene lookup returns CDR1 LGHNT and CDR2 FRNRAP. In DNA form, the CDR3 reads TGTGCTAGTGGGACGACAGGCACAGATACGCAGTATTTT. Its protein is CASGTTGTDTQYF.

The V gene is TRBV10-1, the J gene TRBJ2-1; 10 positions match TRBD2. Losses at the gene ends were 4 bases for V and 8 bases for J; bases not matched to a gene: 5. The germline gives CDR1 WNHNN, CDR2 SYGVQD (reference sequence). The CDR3 is 14 amino acids. The CDR3 coding sequence is TGCGCCAGCAGTGGGGCTAGCGGGAGCGATGAGCAGTTCTTC. Translation: CASSGASGSDEQFF.

The sample holds many counts of this clonotype. The chain is built from TRBV10-1 and TRBJ2-3; D is possibly TRBD2 (5 bases). This CDR3 comprises 14 residues. Germline V CDR1 and CDR2: WNHNN, SYGVQD (reference sequence). The V end was cut by 3 bases, the J end by 4 bases, with 11 bases between. CDR3 coding DNA: TGCGCCAGCAGTGATCAGGACTCTTCAGATACGCAGTATTTT. This codes for CASSDQDSSDTQYF.

On this clonotype: Germline is not matched at one junction end, which may reflect a read error. The V call is TRBV24-1, the J call TRBJ2-3; the match to TRBD1 covers 7 bases. Germline V lookup: CDR1 KGHDR, CDR2 SFDVKD. This CDR3 has 14 residues. The CDR3 DNA reads TGTACCACTAGTGCTCGGCAGGGGGTAGATACGCAGTATTTT. It specifies CTTSARQGVDTQYF.

Comment on this clonotype: The junction departs from germline at one end; a sequencing error may be responsible. V gene TRBV12-3 or TRBV12-4 combines with J gene TRBJ1-3; 9 nucleotides line up with TRBD1. The CDR3 has 15 amino acids. The CDR3 DNA follows: TGTGCTAGCAGTGAACAGGGGGCAAGAGGAAACACCATGTATTTT. This encodes CASSEQGARGNTMYF.

This clonotype was recorded a few times. One base away lies a much larger clone, so this may be a sequencing read error. The J gene is TRBJ2-3, the V gene TRBV11-1; D might be TRBD2 (7 bases). Germline CDR1 SGHAT, CDR2 FQDESV (reference sequence). The CDR3 loop spans 14 amino acids. Trimming removed 5 bases at V and 8 bases at J, with 17 bases between. CDR3 residues: CASSQLGGALTQYF. The CDR3 nucleotides are TGTGCCAGCAGCCAGCTGGGGGGGGCCCTTACGCAGTATTTT.

Notes on this clonotype: This likely comes from a read error, as the CDR3 has no conserved phenylalanine or tryptophan at its end. This chain joins TRBV5-6 and TRBJ1-5; unclear D gene. CDR3 length: 14 residues. Trimming shortened V by 4 bases and J by 7 bases, and 15 bases separated the two germline ends. Germline-derived CDR1 and CDR2 are SGHDT and YYEEEE. CDR3 DNA: TGTGCCAGCAGCCCGATGGGTGTGTTGCAGCCCCAGCATGGT. It encodes CASSPMGVLQPQHG.

This clonotype was observed many times. This chain uses TRBV7-2 with TRBJ2-7; 9 bases are a match to TRBD2. Germline V gene lookup returns CDR1 SGHTA and CDR2 FQGNSA. CDR3 size: 15 residues. V gave up 8 bases and J gave up 3 bases; unmatched junction bases: 11. Here the CDR3 DNA reads TGTGCCAGCTCCCAAGGCGGACTAGCGTACTACGAGCAGTACTTC. Its protein is CASSQGGLAYYEQYF.

This clonotype was recorded at least ten times. A much larger clone is a single base away; this may be a read error. This chain links TRBV20-1 with TRBJ2-7; D perhaps matches TRBD1 (5 bases). This CDR3 region has 15 residues. Trimming removed 4 bases from V and 2 bases from J, with 18 bases in between. Germline-derived CDR1 and CDR2 are DFQATT and SNEGSKA (reference sequence). CDR3 amino acids: CSATRSQGLAYEQYF. Here the CDR3 DNA reads TGCAGTGCTACTAGAAGCCAGGGATTGGCCTACGAGCAGTACTTC.

This clonotype was counted many times. V gene TRBV12-3 or TRBV12-4 combines with J gene TRBJ1-2, with a possible D match to TRBD1 (5 bases). This CDR3 spans 14 amino acids. V lost 6 bases, J lost 4 bases, and 15 bases lay in between. Written as DNA, the CDR3 is TGTGCCAGCAGACCAGGACAAACGGTCTATGGCTACACCTTC. Translation gives CASRPGQTVYGYTF.

The chain joins TRBV5-1 to TRBJ1-4; TRBD1 agrees at 10 bases. V gave up 4 bases and J gave up 8 bases; unmatched junction bases: 2. This CDR3 is built from 13 residues. The germline V gene has CDR1 SGHRS and CDR2 YFSETQ. The chain's CDR3 is CASSKTGGEKLFF. The CDR3 coding sequence is TGCGCCAGCAGCAAGACAGGGGGCGAAAAACTGTTTTTT.